This TCR beta chain appears in the sequencing data of a study of chemoradiotherapy in HPV16-positive cancers (dated by TCRdb to 2022 to 2024). Background on the whole study: Candidate HPV-specific T-cell clones and common TCR motifs were defined by functional T-cell assays performed on cells from a couple of HPV16-positive patients. Whether T-cell immunity against the HPV oncoproteins E6 and E7 changes during chemoradiotherapy and whether survival is affected by this immunity were examined in the study. The candidate HPV-specific TCRs and motifs were then tracked in TCR repertoires from roughly 86 patients with HPV-related cancers. Study-wide findings and limitations: In HPV16-positive patients, expansion of HPV-responsive T cells during chemoradiotherapy was found to be associated with improved recurrence-free survival. The functional definition of HPV-specific T cells was derived from only a couple of HPV16-positive patients, and the survival association was reported for HPV16-positive patients. Expansion of candidate HPV-specific clones and E7-related TCR motifs was observed in the tumor microenvironment during treatment, whereas no such expansion was observed for non-HPV-specific T cells.

Worth noting for this clone: Its cognate antigen has yet to be identified. The record has no base qualities; no much larger clone is one base away.

Libraries were constructed by the immunoSEQ multiplex PCR assay. TCRdb's version of the immuneACCESS table is confined to in-frame rearrangements and falls short of the full clone set. An unresolved V gene accounts for under half of the shortfall where checked; the remainder is of unknown origin. This sample has 35,000 to 45,000 clones in its table, and more than 65% of those were observed once. The ten most abundant clones make up roughly 5% of the sample. CDR1 and CDR2, per the germline V gene, are SGHTA and FQGNSA. The germline ends are 10 bases apart after V is trimmed by 2 bases and J by 8 bases. Counted from cysteine to phenylalanine, this CDR3 has 13 amino acids. Only the CDR3 DNA stays, 39 bases, in frame from base 1. Repertoires were sampled repeatedly over the course of chemoradiotherapy, so clonal expansion could be followed in the tumor microenvironment.

This specimen was blood, taken from a patient who underwent chemoradiotherapy. The TCR sequence derives from a human donor with HPV-associated anogenital cancer. The chain is encoded by TRBV7-2 joined to TRBJ2-1; tentative D gene TRBD2, with 5 bases matching. CDR3 protein: CASSLPSLDEQFF. At the DNA level, the sequence is TGTGCCAGCAGCTTACCTAGCTTGGATGAGCAGTTCTTC.